One and the same sample provided the 9 T cell receptor beta chains below, sequenced in a study of spatial heterogeneity in lung cancer. TCRdb re-analysed the 5' RACE reads in MiXCR, keeping a single row per CDR3 protein. The sample records about 52,000 distinct CDR3 sequences, roughly 8.1% being singletons. This sample's time point: blood at routine non-recurrence follow-up after resection. Extraction of whole RNA from tumor, nontumor lung or frozen PBMC preceded unsorted sequencing. Sequenced material: PBMCs, taken at follow-up. These receptor sequences come from a female donor with early-stage non-small cell lung cancer.

This clonotype appeared a few times. This chain joins TRBV4-3 and TRBJ1-6; D remains unclear. Trimming cost V 0 bases and J 8 bases, with 11 bases left between them. The CDR3 is made up of 15 amino acids. Germline V gene data show CDR1 as LGHNA and CDR2 as YSLEER. The CDR3 DNA is TGCGCCAGCAGCCAAGATCGGAGCTGGGATTCACCCCTCCACTTT. Translating it yields CASSQDRSWDSPLHF.

This clonotype has a count of ten or more. The gene calls are TRBV5-1 and TRBJ1-1; tentatively, D is TRBD1 (5 bases). Germline CDR1 reads SGHRS; CDR2 reads YFSETQ. Trimming removed 0 bases at V and 4 bases at J, with 7 bases between. The CDR3 has 13 amino acids. The CDR3 is CASSLGGTTEAFF. Here the CDR3 DNA reads TGCGCCAGCAGCTTGGGAGGGACCACTGAAGCTTTCTTT.

A few counts support this clonotype. The chain is built from TRBV5-1 and TRBJ1-4; the D gene is possibly TRBD1 (5 bases). V lost 7 bases, J lost 5 bases, and 18 bases lay in between. Germline V gives CDR1 SGHRS, CDR2 YFSETQ. This CDR3 contains 15 residues. The CDR3 here is CASHDPQASNEKLFF. Written as DNA, the CDR3 is TGCGCCAGCCACGATCCACAGGCGTCCAATGAAAAACTGTTTTTT.

V and J are TRBV5-5 and TRBJ1-5, with D unresolved. Trimming shortened V by 4 bases and J by 7 bases, and 15 bases separated the two germline ends. The CDR3 loop spans 14 amino acids. Germline CDR1 and CDR2: SGHKS and YYEKEE (reference sequence). DNA for the CDR3: TGTGCCAGCAGCCAGGATTTGAGCGGACAGCCCCAGCATTTT. As protein: CASSQDLSGQPQHF.

This clonotype was counted once. The rearrangement joins TRBV24-1 to TRBJ1-2, with D perhaps matching TRBD1 (6 bases). Trimming stripped 6 bases from V and 3 bases from J, with 10 bases between. Germline loops: CDR1 KGHDR, CDR2 SFDVKD. This CDR3 spans 13 amino acids. In nucleotides, the CDR3 is TGTGCCACCAGTCAGGGGCCCGACTATGGCTACACCTTC. It yields the protein CATSQGPDYGYTF.

This chain connects TRBV20-1 to TRBJ1-6; D is perhaps TRBD1 (6 bases). The CDR3 contains 17 residues. Germline loops: CDR1 DFQATT, CDR2 SNEGSKA (reference sequence). V was shortened by 0 bases and J by 10 bases, with 22 bases between the two germline ends. CDR3 residues: CSARDLDRRGGVSPLHF. The CDR3 bases are TGCAGTGCTAGAGATCTCGACAGGCGTGGCGGAGTGTCACCCCTCCACTTT.

This clonotype was seen at least ten times. V gene TRBV7-9 combines with J gene TRBJ2-5; D is uncertain. Germline loops: CDR1 SEHNR, CDR2 FQNEAQ (reference sequence). V lost 5 bases and J 3 bases, leaving 16 bases between the germline ends. The CDR3 sequence is 15 residues long. The CDR3 is CASSRQGLLKETQYF. In DNA, the CDR3 is TGTGCCAGCAGCAGACAAGGCCTACTAAAAGAGACCCAGTACTTC. The full variable domain, rest sourced from reference TRBV7-9 and TRBJ2-5, is DTGVSQNPRHKITKRGQNVTFRCDPISEHNRLYWYRQTLGQGPEFLTYFQNEAQLEKSRLLSDRFSAERPKGSFSTLEIQRTEQGDSAMYLCASSRQGLLKETQYFGPGTRLLVL.

This clonotype was counted at least ten times. Relative to the germline gene, one junction end is altered; a read error may explain this. This sequence joins TRBV6-6 and TRBJ1-4; no definite D call. CDR1 and CDR2 from the germline V gene are MNHNY and SVGAGI (reference sequence). The CDR3 contains 14 residues. This chain's CDR3 is CASSYGVTSEKLFF. DNA for the CDR3: TGTGCCAGCAGTTACGGGGTCACTAGTGAAAAACTGTTTTTT.

Only a few counts were recorded for this clonotype. V is TRBV7-9 and J is TRBJ2-1; D might be TRBD1 (7 bases). Germline V gene lookup returns CDR1 SEHNR and CDR2 FQNEAQ (reference sequence). The CDR3 spans 17 residues. Trimming removed 2 bases at V and 8 bases at J, with 22 bases between. The CDR3 bases are TGTGCCAGCAGCTTATCTCTCGCGCAGGGGGGTTCGGATGAGCAGTTCTTC. Protein sequence: CASSLSLAQGGSDEQFF. Complete variable domain (other parts from reference TRBV7-9 and TRBJ2-1): DTGVSQNPRHKITKRGQNVTFRCDPISEHNRLYWYRQTLGQGPEFLTYFQNEAQLEKSRLLSDRFSAERPKGSFSTLEIQRTEQGDSAMYLCASSLSLAQGGSDEQFFGPGTRLTVL.